This is a list of T cell receptor beta chains from one sample in a study of lung T cells in sarcoidosis with Löfgren's syndrome. In TCRdb, the reads were re-called with MiXCR into one record per CDR3 protein. The data contain 50,000 to 65,000 distinct CDR3 sequences, 21% of them singletons. Material for sequencing was CD4+ T cells from PBMCs. The source is a human donor with sarcoidosis (Löfgren's syndrome or another form), or a control subject (not recorded which). The CDR3 runs from the conserved cysteine through the conserved F or W. D genes are given only for firm matches. The size of a clone is reported for some rows only, either as once, few or many, or as a class for expanded clones.

abundance	d_gene	v_gene	j_gene	CDR3nt	CDR3aa
few	TRBD1	TRBV29-1	TRBJ2-1	TGCAGCGTCGCCGGGACAGTGAACAATGAGCAGTTCTTC	CSVAGTVNNEQFF
-	-	TRBV2	TRBJ2-7	TGTGCCAGCAGTGAAGAGGGGGTCTACGAGCAGTACTTC	CASSEEGVYEQYF
-	-	TRBV18	TRBJ2-7	TGTGCCAGCTCACCAATTCGATCTCTAAGTGGGAGTGCGGACGAGCAGTACTTC	CASSPIRSLSGSADEQYF
many	-	TRBV7-3	TRBJ2-1	TGTGCCAGCAGCTTAATCAATGAGCAGTTCTTC	CASSLINEQFF
many	TRBD2	TRBV27	TRBJ2-7	TGTGCCAGCAGTTTGGGAGGGGAAACCTACGAGCAGTACTTC	CASSLGGETYEQYF
many	-	TRBV20-1	TRBJ1-1	TGCAGTGCTAGAGATGGGAACACTGAAGCTTTCTTT	CSARDGNTEAFF
many	-	TRBV7-9	TRBJ1-1	TGTGCCAGCAGCTTGGCTACAGTAATGAACACTGAAGCTTTCTTT	CASSLATVMNTEAFF
many	-	TRBV6-1	TRBJ2-6	TGTGCCAGCACCGTCTCTGGGGCCAACGTCCTGACTTTC	CASTVSGANVLTF
many	TRBD1	TRBV20-1	TRBJ2-3	TGCAGTGCTTCAGGAAAGGACAGGGGGCGCCTAGATACGCAGTATTTT	CSASGKDRGRLDTQYF
-	TRBD2	TRBV9	TRBJ2-4	TGTGCCAGCAGCGTAGGCCCGGGACTAGCCGGTCAAAACATTCAGTACTTC	CASSVGPGLAGQNIQYF
-	TRBD2	TRBV9	TRBJ2-7	TGTGCCAGCAGCGGGGGGGGAGGTAAGGACTACGAGCAGTACTTC	CASSGGGGKDYEQYF
many	-	TRBV20-1	TRBJ2-6	TGCAGTGCTAGAGTGGGCTCTGGGGCCAACGTCCTGACTTTC	CSARVGSGANVLTF
many	-	TRBV20-1	TRBJ1-1	TGCAGTGCTAGGCCCCCCCAAAACACTGAAGCTTTCTTT	CSARPPQNTEAFF
many	TRBD1	TRBV20-1	TRBJ1-5	TGCAGTGCCCGACCACCGGGACAGGGGGCTTTATGGTATAGCAATCAGCCCCAGCATTTT	CSARPPGQGALWYSNQPQHF
-	-	TRBV29-1	TRBJ2-3	TGCAGCGTTGTAGGAGCGGGTGGTACGCAGTATTTT	CSVVGAGGTQYF
-	-	TRBV9	TRBJ1-1	TGTGCCAGCAGCGTCCAACAGGATAACACTGAAGCTTTCTTT	CASSVQQDNTEAFF
few	-	TRBV28	TRBJ1-6	TGTGCCAGCATCCCTCTCCTGGGAGGTTCACCCCTCCACTTT	CASIPLLGGSPLHF
many	TRBD1	TRBV6-6	TRBJ1-6	TGTGCCAGCAGTTACTCGAACGACAGGGCGAACAATTCACCCCTCCACTTT	CASSYSNDRANNSPLHF
many	-	TRBV20-1	TRBJ1-1	TGCAGTGCTAGAGGTGGCGTTTATGTCACTGAAGCTTTCTTT	CSARGGVYVTEAFF
many	-	TRBV7-6	TRBJ2-2	TGTGCCAGCAGCCAACCCACCGGGGAGCTGTTTTTT	CASSQPTGELFF
-	-	TRBV5-4	TRBJ2-3	TGTGCCAGCAGCTTTGGGGGCGGTGGAATGGATACGCAGTATTTT	CASSFGGGGMDTQYF
-	-	TRBV11-2	TRBJ1-6	TGTGCCAGCAGCTTAAGGGTTTATAATTCACCCCTCCACTTT	CASSLRVYNSPLHF
-	-	TRBV12-3/TRBV12-4	TRBJ2-5	TGTGCCAGCAGTTTAGCTCTGCGGGGAGAGACCCAGTACTTC	CASSLALRGETQYF
-	-	TRBV7-9	TRBJ1-1	TGTGCCAGCAGTCAACACCCAGGGGCGACTGAAGCTTCCTTT	CASSQHPGATEASF
few	-	TRBV10-3	TRBJ1-2	TGTGCCATCAGTGAGCATAACTATGGCTACACCTTC	CAISEHNYGYTF
many	-	TRBV6-1	TRBJ1-3	TGTGCCAGCCAGGGGCAGGCTCACACCATATATTTT	CASQGQAHTIYF
many	TRBD2	TRBV6-1	TRBJ2-3	TGTGCCAGCAGACAAAGCGGGAGCATCGATACGCAGTATTTT	CASRQSGSIDTQYF
many	-	TRBV6-1	TRBJ2-2	TGTGCCAGCTTAGGGGCGAACACCGGGGAGCTGTTTTTT	CASLGANTGELFF
few	-	TRBV28	TRBJ1-2	TGTGCCAGCAGTTCCCAACAGGGCTCCTATGGCTACACCTTC	CASSSQQGSYGYTF
many	-	TRBV4-1	TRBJ1-2	TGCGCCAGCAGCCAGGCCAGGACAGCGGGGGATTATGGCTACACCTTC	CASSQARTAGDYGYTF
-	TRBD2	TRBV20-1	TRBJ2-1	TGCAGTGCTAGGGGGGGGGACCTCGAGCAGTTCTTC	CSARGGDLEQFF
-	TRBD2	TRBV9	TRBJ2-1	TGTGTCAGCGGGGCGGGGACCCCAGGACATGAGCAGTTCTTC	CVSGAGTPGHEQFF
few	TRBD1	TRBV9	TRBJ2-5	TGTGCCAGCAGCGCGTGGGACAGGGGTGGAGAGACCCAGTACTTC	CASSAWDRGGETQYF
many	-	TRBV28	TRBJ2-3	TGTGCCAGCACTTCGATGGGGGCCGGGGATACGCAGTATTTT	CASTSMGAGDTQYF
few	TRBD2	TRBV12-3/TRBV12-4	TRBJ2-1	TGTGCCAGCAGTCTTCTCCGCGGGAGGGCGAAGCGTGAGCAGTTCTTC	CASSLLRGRAKREQFF
once	-	TRBV13	TRBJ2-3	TGTGCCAGCAGCGTGGGGGCTGCAGATACGCAGTATTTT	CASSVGAADTQYF
few	-	TRBV2	TRBJ1-2	TGTGCCAGCAGTGAAGTGGCCGGACATGGCTACACCTTC	CASSEVAGHGYTF
few	-	TRBV2	TRBJ2-4	TGTGCCAGCAGTAAGGAGTTAAACATTCAGTACTTC	CASSKELNIQYF
few	TRBD1	TRBV28	TRBJ1-2	TGTGCCAGCGGTTTGGGGACAGGGATTTTCTATGGCTACACCTTC	CASGLGTGIFYGYTF
-	-	TRBV18	TRBJ1-5	TGTGCCAGCTCACCCATGAATATTAATCAGCCCCAGCATTTT	CASSPMNINQPQHF
many	TRBD2	TRBV3-1	TRBJ2-5	TGTGCCAGCAGCCAAGGACTAGCGGGGGGAGACCAAGAGACCCAGTACTTC	CASSQGLAGGDQETQYF
few	-	TRBV12-3/TRBV12-4	TRBJ1-3	TGTGCCAGCAGTTTACGGTGGGGGGATGGAAACACCATATATTTT	CASSLRWGDGNTIYF
many	-	TRBV6-1	TRBJ1-1	TGTGCCAGCAGTGTGGAGGGCCTGAACACTGAAGCTTTCTTT	CASSVEGLNTEAFF
many	-	TRBV6-1	TRBJ2-3	TGTGCCAGCACCAAAGGGGGGGCCACAGATACGCAGTATTTT	CASTKGGATDTQYF
many	-	TRBV19	TRBJ1-2	TGTGCCAGTAGTACCAACCGGGATATCTATGGCTACACCTTC	CASSTNRDIYGYTF
many	-	TRBV27	TRBJ2-2	TGTGCCAGCACGCAGAGCGCGAACACCGGGGAGCTGTTTTTT	CASTQSANTGELFF
many	TRBD2	TRBV20-1	TRBJ2-7	TGCAGTGCTAGAGATCTAGCGGGAGTGTACGAGCAGTACTTC	CSARDLAGVYEQYF
many	-	TRBV7-9	TRBJ1-2	TGTGCCAGCAGCTTAGGAGGGAACTATGGCTACACCTTC	CASSLGGNYGYTF
-	-	TRBV2	TRBJ1-2	TGTGCCAGCAGTGGGACCCCTCCTAAGCGAGGCTACACCTTC	CASSGTPPKRGYTF
few	-	TRBV11-2	TRBJ2-2	TGTGCCAGCAGCTTAGTTGACGGGAGTGTGGCCGGGGAGCTGTTTTTT	CASSLVDGSVAGELFF
many	-	TRBV6-2/TRBV6-3	TRBJ1-1	TGTGCCAGCTCCCGCCCCGACTGGATGAACACTGAAGCTTTCTTT	CASSRPDWMNTEAFF
many	-	TRBV7-2	TRBJ2-1	TGTGCCAGCAGCCAGATGATCGACTACAATGAGCAGTTCTTC	CASSQMIDYNEQFF
-	-	TRBV6-2/TRBV6-3	TRBJ2-3	TGTGCCAGCAGCTATGGGAAGGCCACAGATACGCAGTATTTT	CASSYGKATDTQYF
many	TRBD2	TRBV20-1	TRBJ2-3	TGCAGTGCTCAACGGGGCGGGAGGTCAGATACGCAGTATTTT	CSAQRGGRSDTQYF